Listed here are 23 T cell receptor beta chains from one sample, sequenced in a study of blood T cell repertoires in COVID-19. Assay: immunoSEQ multiplex PCR; the TCRdb copy retains only in-frame clones and omits some. This sample has some 350,000 clones; over 70% occur once, and the top ten carry 5%. Sample: PBMCs or T cells enriched from blood (not recorded which). Receptors were obtained from a young man who had recovered from COVID-19.

The chain employs TRBV6-5 and TRBJ2-2; a possible D gene is TRBD1 (5 bases). V was clipped by 0 bases and J by 7 bases, with 12 bases between them. This CDR3 contains 15 residues. The V gene's germline CDR1 is MNHEY and CDR2 SVGAGI. CDR3 DNA: TGTGCCAGCAGTTACTCGCAGGGATTGATCGGGGAGCTGTTTTTT. Its translation: CASSYSQGLIGELFF.

The chain joins TRBV7-3 to TRBJ2-7; 11 bases are a match to TRBD2. Unmatched junction bases numbered 3, after V lost 4 bases and J lost 1 base. Germline-derived CDR1 and CDR2 are SGHTA and FQGTGA. This CDR3 has 15 residues. This CDR3 is CASSSSGGPSYEQYF. DNA for the CDR3: TGTGCCAGCAGCTCTAGCGGGGGGCCTTCCTACGAGCAGTACTTC.

V is TRBV9 and J is TRBJ2-3, with D perhaps matching TRBD1 (6 bases). Germline CDR1 and CDR2: SGDLS and YYNGEE. Trimming pared 1 base from V and 14 bases from J, leaving 17 bases between. This CDR3 spans 13 amino acids. DNA of the CDR3: TGTGCCAGCAGCGTATCGGGGCAGGGGATGCGGTATTTT. Encoded protein: CASSVSGQGMRYF.

This sequence joins TRBV9 and TRBJ2-2; TRBD1 aligns across 9 bases. Per germline, CDR1 SGDLS and CDR2 YYNGEE. The CDR3 covers 16 residues. The J segment lost 5 bases and the V segment lost 4 bases, leaving 9 bases of the junction unmatched. The DNA of the CDR3 is TGTGCCAGCAGCCCCTCGGACAGGGGACCGACCGGGGAGCTGTTTTTT. It is translated as CASSPSDRGPTGELFF. Full variable domain (missing parts from reference TRBV9 and TRBJ2-2): DSGVTQTPKHLITATGQRVTLRCSPRSGDLSVYWYQQSLDQGLQFLIQYYNGEERAKGNILERFSAQQFPDLHSELNLSSLELGDSALYFCASSPSDRGPTGELFFGEGSRLTVL.

This chain joins TRBV18 and TRBJ2-5, with D maybe TRBD2 (7 bases). Trimming pared 8 bases from V and 5 bases from J, leaving 15 bases between. The germline V gene encodes CDR1 KGHSH and CDR2 LQKENI. The CDR3 is 13 residues long. CDR3 amino acids: CASLRGAGETQYF. DNA for the CDR3: TGTGCCAGCCTACGGGGGGCAGGGGAGACCCAGTACTTC.

This chain uses TRBV30 with TRBJ2-3; 8 nucleotides match TRBD1. The CDR3 has 13 amino acids. The trim removed 3 bases at V and 10 bases at J, leaving 9 bases unmatched. From germline, CDR1 is GTSNPN and CDR2 SVGIG (reference sequence). The CDR3 DNA is TGTGCCTGGAGCCGATCCTACAGGGGGGCGCAGTATTTT. This encodes CAWSRSYRGAQYF.

The genes are TRBV5-1 and TRBJ2-5; maybe TRBD1 (7 bases). The ends were cut back, 2 bases at V and 2 bases at J, with 10 bases in the middle. CDR1 SGHRS and CDR2 YFSETQ come from the germline V gene. The CDR3 spans 14 residues. CDR3 nucleotide sequence: TGCGCCAGCAGCTTCAGGGGGGAACAAGAGACCCAGTACTTC. Encoded protein: CASSFRGEQETQYF.

This chain links TRBV2 with TRBJ1-5; 7 bases map to TRBD1. This CDR3 contains 13 residues. CDR1 and CDR2 from the germline V gene are SNHLY and FYNNEI. J was trimmed by 6 bases and V by 6 bases; bases with no gene match: 5. In DNA, the CDR3 is TGTGCCAGCAGCGACAGGGAAGGTCAGCCCCAGCATTTT. It codes for CASSDREGQPQHF.

The chain carries TRBV25-1 and TRBJ1-1; 9 bases are a match to TRBD1. This CDR3 spans 15 amino acids. The junction had 13 bases not matched to a gene; V was cut back by 3 bases and J by 11 bases. Germline V gene lookup returns CDR1 MGHDK and CDR2 SYGVNS. CDR3 bases: TGTGCCAGCAGTGATGGGGACAGGGAATTTATTACGGCTTTCTTT. It specifies CASSDGDREFITAFF.

CDR3 amino acids: CASILGTGSTEAFF. The CDR3 nucleotides are TGCGCCAGCATCCTAGGGACAGGGTCTACTGAAGCTTTCTTT. The chain employs TRBV5-1 and TRBJ1-1, with 9 bases that match TRBD1. Germline-derived CDR1 and CDR2 are SGHRS and YFSETQ. J was trimmed by 5 bases and V by 6 bases; bases with no gene match: 8. This CDR3 spans 14 amino acids. Combining the CDR3 with reference TRBV5-1 and TRBJ1-1 gives the whole variable domain KAGVTQTPRYLIKTRGQQVTLSCSPISGHRSVSWYQQTPGQGLQFLFEYFSETQRNKGNFPGRFSGRQFSNSRSEMNVSTLELGDSALYLCASILGTGSTEAFFGQGTRLTVV.

CDR3 nucleotides: TGTGCCAGCACCCCGGGACAGAGCTACGAGCAGTACTTC. This gives the protein CASTPGQSYEQYF. This chain connects TRBV28 to TRBJ2-7, with 7 bases fitting TRBD1. Losses at the gene ends were 7 bases for V and 3 bases for J; bases not matched to a gene: 6. Per germline, CDR1 MDHEN and CDR2 SYDVKM. The CDR3 is 13 amino acids.

This chain connects TRBV5-5 to TRBJ1-4; D not certain. CDR3 length: 14 amino acids. The V end lost 0 bases, the J end lost 5 bases, and 8 bases lay between the germline ends. The germline gives CDR1 SGHKS, CDR2 YYEKEE (reference sequence). In nucleotides, the CDR3 is TGTGCCAGCAGCTTGGGGCCGTTGAATGAAAAACTGTTTTTT. It yields the protein CASSLGPLNEKLFF. Full variable domain (missing parts from reference TRBV5-5 and TRBJ1-4): DAGVTQSPTHLIKTRGQQVTLRCSPISGHKSVSWYQQVLGQGPQFIFQYYEKEERGRGNFPDRFSARQFPNYSSELNVNALLLGDSALYLCASSLGPLNEKLFFGSGTQLSVL.

This chain links TRBV12-3 or TRBV12-4 with TRBJ2-2; possibly TRBD2 for D (5 bases). The CDR3 is 13 residues long. V gave up 1 base and J gave up 5 bases, with 5 bases separating them. This chain's CDR3 is CASSLGGTGELFF. The CDR3 DNA sequence: TGTGCCAGCAGTTTAGGAGGGACCGGGGAGCTGTTTTTT.

The chain employs TRBV5-1 and TRBJ2-3; D is perhaps TRBD2 (5 bases). CDR3 length: 15 amino acids. V lost 1 base and J 2 bases, leaving 11 bases between the germline ends. Germline-derived CDR1 and CDR2 are SGHRS and YFSETQ. This chain's CDR3 is CASSLRGPFTDTQYF. The CDR3 nucleotides are TGCGCCAGCAGCTTGCGAGGGCCTTTCACAGATACGCAGTATTTT.

CDR3 amino acids: CASSFQYTEAFF. CDR3 nucleotide sequence: TGTGCCAGCAGTTTTCAGTACACTGAAGCTTTCTTT. The rearrangement uses TRBV6-6 and TRBJ1-1; no firm D call. V was shortened by 4 bases and J by 3 bases, with 6 bases between the two germline ends. The CDR3 totals 12 residues. Germline CDR1 MNHNY, CDR2 SVGAGI (reference sequence).

The chain links TRBV5-1 to TRBJ2-7; tentatively, D is TRBD1 (6 bases). The CDR3 loop spans 14 amino acids. The germline V and J ends were trimmed by 2 bases and 0 bases, with 9 bases remaining between them. Germline V CDR1 and CDR2: SGHRS, YFSETQ. The CDR3 here is CASSLQGPSYEQYF. CDR3 nucleotide sequence: TGCGCCAGCAGCTTACAGGGCCCCTCCTACGAGCAGTACTTC.

This clone was seen a single time. The chain carries TRBV5-1 and TRBJ2-5; weak D call: TRBD1 (5 bases). The V end lost 1 base, the J end lost 3 bases, and 10 bases lay between the germline ends. The CDR3 length is 14 residues. From germline, CDR1 is SGHRS and CDR2 YFSETQ. CDR3 loop: CASSLQDTKETQYF. For the CDR3, the DNA is TGCGCCAGCAGCTTGCAGGACACTAAAGAGACCCAGTACTTC.

This chain uses TRBV11-3 with TRBJ1-2; 12 bases map to TRBD1. CDR1 is SGHNT and CDR2 is YENEEA in the germline V gene. The CDR3 consists of 17 residues. V shed 4 bases and J 4 bases; nucleotides not matched to a gene: 10. The CDR3 protein is CASSSKGTGGRGYGYTF. CDR3 sequence (DNA): TGTGCCAGCAGCTCGAAGGGGACAGGGGGCAGGGGCTATGGCTACACCTTC.

The chain uses TRBV18 and TRBJ1-5; D is undetermined. Germline CDR1 and CDR2: KGHSH and LQKENI. The V and J ends lost 5 bases and 8 bases respectively, with 10 bases between them. This CDR3 comprises 12 residues. The CDR3 DNA reads TGTGCCAGCTCATCCGGCGGAGAGCCCCAGCATTTT. Translation gives CASSSGGEPQHF.

The chain uses TRBV2 and TRBJ2-1; 9 bases line up with TRBD1. The germline gives CDR1 SNHLY, CDR2 FYNNEI. CDR3 length: 15 amino acids. Unmatched junction bases numbered 3, after V lost 4 bases and J lost 2 bases. The CDR3 DNA reads as TGTGCCAGCAGTGTACAGGGGGCCACCTACAATGAGCAGTTCTTC. Its protein product is CASSVQGATYNEQFF.

This clone has just one count. This chain connects TRBV11-3 to TRBJ2-2; 12 bases match TRBD1. Trimming at V came to 5 bases and at J to 6 bases, leaving 4 bases not matched to a gene. The CDR3 covers 15 residues. Germline CDR1 is SGHNT and CDR2 is YENEEA. The CDR3 nucleotides are TGTGCCAGCAGCCGGGACAGGGGGCTGTCCGGGGAGCTGTTTTTT. Translation gives CASSRDRGLSGELFF.

The J gene is TRBJ1-1, the V gene TRBV7-9, with D perhaps matching TRBD1 (5 bases). Looked up from germline, CDR1 is SEHNR and CDR2 is FQNEAQ (reference sequence). The CDR3 sequence is 15 residues long. Trimming took 1 base from V and 0 from J, leaving 9 bases between them. The CDR3 DNA follows: TGTGCCAGCAGCTTAGATCAGGGCTTGAACACTGAAGCTTTCTTT. This gives the protein CASSLDQGLNTEAFF.

This chain uses TRBV7-8 with TRBJ2-1, with D perhaps TRBD1 (6 bases). The V end lost 1 base, the J end lost 2 bases, and 9 bases lay between the germline ends. Germline V CDR1 and CDR2: SGHVS, FQNEAQ. The CDR3 length is 15 residues. The CDR3 here is CASSLGGTPYNEQFF. CDR3 nucleotide sequence: TGTGCCAGCAGCTTAGGAGGGACACCCTACAATGAGCAGTTCTTC.